This T cell receptor beta chain is from a study of human T cells and chemical hapten exposure. This clonotype turned up a few times. Attachment of unique molecular identifiers to individual cDNA molecules was performed in the library. TCRdb recomputed calls from the RACE reads with MiXCR, one row per CDR3 protein. The top ten clones hold approximately 3.7% of a sample with about 84,000 distinct CDR3 sequences, 10% to 11% of them seen once. Time point indicated: patch test 3, about 24 weeks after DPC sensitization. Treatment indicated: therapeutic diphenylcyclopropenone sensitization with weekly scalp DPC. This sequence originates from a woman between 50 and 59 years old with alopecia areata. Some clones in this sample may be carry-over from other donors' samples. This specimen was whole blood, taken in connection with sensitization to the hapten diphenylcyclopropenone (DPC).

CDR3 DNA sequence: TGTGCCAGCAGCCCTTCGACAGGGTCGGACACCGGGGAGCTGTTTTTT. Its translation is CASSPSTGSDTGELFF. V and J are TRBV11-2 and TRBJ2-2; TRBD1 matches at 7 bases. V trimming: 5 bases; J trimming: 3 bases; junction bases outside the gene matches: 9. The CDR3 is made up of 16 amino acids. Germline V gene lookup returns CDR1 SGHAT and CDR2 FQNNGV.